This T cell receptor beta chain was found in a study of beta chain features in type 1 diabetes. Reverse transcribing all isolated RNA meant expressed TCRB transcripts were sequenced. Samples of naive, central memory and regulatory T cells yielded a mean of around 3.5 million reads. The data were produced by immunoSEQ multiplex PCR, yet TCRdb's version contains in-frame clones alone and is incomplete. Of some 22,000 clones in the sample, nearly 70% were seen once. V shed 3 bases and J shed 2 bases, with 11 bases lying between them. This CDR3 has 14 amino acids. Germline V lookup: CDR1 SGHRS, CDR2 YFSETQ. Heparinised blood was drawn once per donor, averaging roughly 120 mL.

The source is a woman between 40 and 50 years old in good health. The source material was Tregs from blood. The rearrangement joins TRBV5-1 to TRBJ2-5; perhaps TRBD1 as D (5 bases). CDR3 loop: CASSSWTRQETQYF. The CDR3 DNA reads TGCGCCAGCAGCTCATGGACACGACAAGAGACCCAGTACTTC.